One sample yielded the 12 T cell receptor beta chains listed below, sequenced in a study of cytomegalovirus exposure and HLA in healthy donors. In the PCR, 60 Vbeta and 13 Jbeta primers were used. Assay used: immunoSEQ multiplex PCR; TCRdb lists only in-frame clones, some missing. Its table records about 140,000 clones. Sequencing was done on a sample of PBMCs. The receptors were gathered from a woman aged 18-29 years in good health and CMV-seronegative.

This chain joins TRBV4-1 and TRBJ2-5, with no clear D. The end of the DNA aligns better with TRBJ2-7, so the J call may be wrong. Per the germline V gene, CDR1 is MGHRA and CDR2 is YSYEKL. The CDR3 extends over 13 amino acids. The CDR3 region is CASSQAVSYEQYF. CDR3 nucleotide sequence: TGCGCCAGCAGCCAAGCTGTTTCCTACGAGCAGTACTTC.

The J gene is TRBJ2-2, the V gene TRBV13, with 11 bases that match TRBD1. The CDR3 consists of 18 residues. Trimming removed 5 bases from V and 6 bases from J; junction bases left unmatched: 14. Germline V gives CDR1 PRHDT, CDR2 FYEKMQ (reference sequence). CDR3 coding DNA: TGTGCCAGCAGCCCCGACCCGACGCCGGGACAGGGGGCCGGGGAGCTGTTTTTT. The encoded protein is CASSPDPTPGQGAGELFF.

This chain uses TRBV28 with TRBJ2-3, with 9 bases identical to TRBD2. Looked up from germline, CDR1 is MDHEN and CDR2 is SYDVKM. There are 14 residues in the CDR3. Trimming removed 6 bases from V and 6 bases from J; junction bases left unmatched: 7. The CDR3 loop is CASSESGRRDTQYF. CDR3 in DNA: TGTGCCAGCAGCGAAAGCGGGAGGAGGGATACGCAGTATTTT.

The chain recombines TRBV6-6 with TRBJ2-1, with D maybe TRBD1 (5 bases). The V and J ends lost 5 bases and 8 bases respectively, with 16 bases between them. This CDR3 has 14 amino acids. CDR1 and CDR2 (germline): MNHNY, SVGAGI (reference sequence). The chain's CDR3 is CASSPSHVGDEQFF. The CDR3 coding sequence is TGTGCCAGCAGTCCGAGCCACGTAGGGGATGAGCAGTTCTTC.

This sequence joins TRBV19 and TRBJ1-5; D remains ambiguous. Germline lookup yields CDR1 LNHDA and CDR2 SQIVND (reference sequence). The V gene lost 3 bases and the J gene lost 2 bases, with 11 bases spanning the gap. The CDR3 length is 15 residues. The chain's CDR3 is CASSIGWTGNQPQHF. CDR3 nucleotides: TGTGCCAGTAGTATCGGATGGACTGGCAATCAGCCCCAGCATTTT.

The chain couples TRBV6-6 to TRBJ1-3, with a tentative D call TRBD1 (6 bases). Germline V gene lookup returns CDR1 MNHNY and CDR2 SVGAGI (reference sequence). The CDR3 contains 16 residues. Trimming removed 4 bases at V and 0 bases at J, with 13 bases between. CDR3: CASSSGQHLSGNTIYF. The CDR3 nucleotides read TGTGCCAGCAGTTCCGGACAGCACCTCTCTGGAAACACCATATATTTT.

The chain uses TRBV9 and TRBJ1-4; no firm D call. There are 15 residues in the CDR3. The V end lost 4 bases, the J end lost 1 base, and 11 bases lay between the germline ends. Germline values: CDR1 SGDLS, CDR2 YYNGEE. The CDR3 region has the DNA TGTGCCAGCAGCCCCACGGCGGGAACTAATGAAAAACTGTTTTTT. This encodes CASSPTAGTNEKLFF.

The chain joins TRBV19 to TRBJ2-2, with 10 bases that match TRBD1. This CDR3 comprises 17 residues. Germline V lookup: CDR1 LNHDA, CDR2 SQIVND (reference sequence). The junction had 11 bases not matched to a gene; V was cut back by 4 bases and J by 6 bases. The CDR3 reads CASSTPKPDRGPGELFF. The CDR3 coding sequence is TGTGCCAGTAGTACCCCCAAGCCTGACAGGGGGCCCGGGGAGCTGTTTTTT.

The chain uses TRBV11-3 and TRBJ1-6; D possibly corresponds to TRBD1 (5 bases). The length of the CDR3 is 12 residues. Germline CDR1 SGHNT, CDR2 YENEEA. Trimming left V 5 bases short and J 14 bases short, with 13 bases between. The CDR3 spells CASSRETATLHF. CDR3 coding DNA: TGTGCCAGCAGCCGCGAGACAGCGACCCTCCACTTT.

The genes are TRBV9 and TRBJ1-2; TRBD1 matches 8 bases. V lost 0 bases, J lost 8 bases, and 3 bases stayed unmatched. The CDR3 is 13 amino acids. Germline-derived CDR1 and CDR2 are SGDLS and YYNGEE. The CDR3 loop reads CASSVAQGDGYTF. In DNA form, the CDR3 reads TGTGCCAGCAGCGTAGCACAGGGGGACGGCTACACCTTC.

The chain links TRBV10-3 to TRBJ2-5; the D is unclear. Germline values: CDR1 ENHRY, CDR2 SYGVKD. Trimming shortened V by 3 bases and J by 4 bases, and 3 bases separated the two germline ends. CDR3 length: 11 amino acids. The CDR3 nucleotides read TGTGCCATCAGTGACCTAGAGACCCAGTACTTC. As protein: CAISDLETQYF.

The chain employs TRBV11-3 and TRBJ1-6; unclear D gene. CDR1 is SGHNT, CDR2 YENEEA, per germline. This CDR3 is built from 15 residues. Trimming pared 1 base from V and 7 bases from J, leaving 11 bases between. The CDR3 nucleotides are TGTGCCAGCAGCTTAGGAAACCCGGGGAATTCACCCCTCCACTTT. Protein sequence: CASSLGNPGNSPLHF.